Sequencing of this T cell receptor beta chain was carried out in a study of T cell responses to AZD1222 COVID-19 vaccine. Whole-study context: Recipients boosted at about 4 weeks or about 12 weeks are pooled. Study-wide results and limits: Targets within unmutated variant regions were reportedly found for nearly half of spike-specific TCRs. Researchers report vaccine-associated CD4 TCRs spanning spike, with dominance at 160-218 and 743-854. The number of AZD1222 recipients seropositive at baseline was only six.

The V end lost 6 bases, the J end lost 0 bases, and 8 bases lay between the germline ends. Germline values: CDR1 MNHEY, CDR2 SVGAGI. The CDR3 spans 14 residues. Details on this clone: Its matching antigen is unknown.

Profiled with immunoSEQ multiplex PCR; TCRdb holds only in-frame clones, not every one. In the table there are about 130,000 clones, about 89% of which are singletons. The specimen was peripheral blood, collected on day 0 of AZD1222 vaccination. V is TRBV6-5 and J is TRBJ2-2; perhaps TRBD2 as D (5 bases). The clonotype comes from an adult in good health. The CDR3 DNA reads TGTGCCAGCAGAATCGGGACGAACACCGGGGAGCTGTTTTTT. Encoded protein: CASRIGTNTGELFF.